A selection of T cell receptor beta chains follows, all from one sample in a study of PD-1 blockade in classical Hodgkin lymphoma. Repertoires were generated with immunoSEQ multiplex PCR, while TCRdb's copy carries only in-frame clones and drops some. The data contain approximately 20,000 clones, around four fifths of them singletons. The specimen comprised CD4+ T cells from blood, sampled before the fourth cycle of nivolumab. These receptors were collected from a human donor with classical Hodgkin lymphoma. Each CDR3 is given with its conserved first and last residue. A D gene is named only where the DNA matches it firmly. Only some rows state a clone size, as once, few, many or a class for expanded clones.

V gene: TRBV5-6; clone size: NA; CDR3 length: 12; D gene: NA; J gene: TRBJ1-2; CDR3 DNA: TGTGCCAGCAGCCCAGACACCGGCGGCTACACCTTC; CDR3 protein: CASSPDTGGYTF
V gene: TRBV5-1; clone size: NA; CDR3 length: 14; D gene: NA; J gene: TRBJ2-3; CDR3 DNA: TGCGCCAGCAGACTAGCAGGGATTGCAGATACGCAGTATTTT; CDR3 protein: CASRLAGIADTQYF
V gene: TRBV19; clone size: NA; CDR3 length: 14; D gene: NA; J gene: TRBJ2-7; CDR3 DNA: TGTGCCAGTAAAATCGGGACCGGCGCCTACGAGCAGTACTTC; CDR3 protein: CASKIGTGAYEQYF
V gene: TRBV12-5; clone size: few; CDR3 length: 11; D gene: NA; J gene: TRBJ2-3; CDR3 DNA: TGTGCTAGTGGTACAGGAGCTACGCAGTATTTT; CDR3 protein: CASGTGATQYF
V gene: TRBV7-8; clone size: NA; CDR3 length: 18; D gene: TRBD2; J gene: TRBJ2-2; CDR3 DNA: TGTGCCAGCAGCCTGGGACTAGCGGGAGGAGCGAACACCGGGGAGCTGTTTTTT; CDR3 protein: CASSLGLAGGANTGELFF
V gene: TRBV19; clone size: NA; CDR3 length: 15; D gene: TRBD2; J gene: TRBJ2-1; CDR3 DNA: TGTGCCAGCAGGGTGGGACTAGCGGGTTCCAATGAGCAGTTCTTC; CDR3 protein: CASRVGLAGSNEQFF
V gene: TRBV6-1; clone size: NA; CDR3 length: 14; D gene: NA; J gene: TRBJ2-1; CDR3 DNA: TGTGCCAGCAGTCAGATAAGGACAGTCGATGAGCAGTTCTTC; CDR3 protein: CASSQIRTVDEQFF
V gene: TRBV19; clone size: NA; CDR3 length: 16; D gene: NA; J gene: TRBJ2-1; CDR3 DNA: TGTGCCAGTAGTATAGGGGGCTCCTTGGGGGGCAATGAGCAGTTCTTC; CDR3 protein: CASSIGGSLGGNEQFF
V gene: TRBV7-9; clone size: NA; CDR3 length: 16; D gene: NA; J gene: TRBJ2-7; CDR3 DNA: TGTGCCAGCAGCTTAGCAACGACGGCCCCGGGGGACGAGCAGTACTTC; CDR3 protein: CASSLATTAPGDEQYF
V gene: TRBV6-1; clone size: NA; CDR3 length: 14; D gene: NA; J gene: TRBJ2-2; CDR3 DNA: TGTGCCAGCAGGAGGGGACCGAACACCGGGGAGCTGTTTTTT; CDR3 protein: CASRRGPNTGELFF
V gene: TRBV5-6; clone size: NA; CDR3 length: 13; D gene: NA; J gene: TRBJ2-7; CDR3 DNA: TGTGCCAGCAGCTCTTTGATCTCCGACGAGCAGTACTTC; CDR3 protein: CASSSLISDEQYF
V gene: TRBV6-4; clone size: NA; CDR3 length: 15; D gene: NA; J gene: TRBJ2-1; CDR3 DNA: TGTGCCAGCAGTGACTGGGCGAACTCCTACAATGAGCAGTTCTTC; CDR3 protein: CASSDWANSYNEQFF
V gene: TRBV10-3; clone size: NA; CDR3 length: 14; D gene: TRBD1; J gene: TRBJ2-7; CDR3 DNA: TGTGCCATATCAGGAACAGGGGGCGCGTACGAGCAGTACTTC; CDR3 protein: CAISGTGGAYEQYF
V gene: TRBV19; clone size: NA; CDR3 length: 15; D gene: TRBD2; J gene: TRBJ2-1; CDR3 DNA: TGTGCCACTACGGAGGCGGGAGGGCCCTACAATGAGCAGTTCTTC; CDR3 protein: CATTEAGGPYNEQFF
V gene: TRBV7-9; clone size: NA; CDR3 length: 16; D gene: TRBD2; J gene: TRBJ2-1; CDR3 DNA: TGTGCCAGCAGCTTAGACCGACTAGCGGTCTACAATGAGCAGTTCTTC; CDR3 protein: CASSLDRLAVYNEQFF
V gene: TRBV27; clone size: NA; CDR3 length: 13; D gene: TRBD1; J gene: TRBJ1-5; CDR3 DNA: TGTGCCAGCAGTGGGACAGGGAATGGGCCCCAGCATTTT; CDR3 protein: CASSGTGNGPQHF
V gene: TRBV7-7; clone size: NA; CDR3 length: 13; D gene: NA; J gene: TRBJ2-1; CDR3 DNA: TGTGCTAGCAGCTCCGAGAAGGGGAATGAGCAGTTCTTC; CDR3 protein: CASSSEKGNEQFF
V gene: TRBV27; clone size: once; CDR3 length: 15; D gene: TRBD1; J gene: TRBJ2-7; CDR3 DNA: TGTGCCAGCAGTTTATCTGGGCAGGGGGCGGACGAGCAGTACTTC; CDR3 protein: CASSLSGQGADEQYF
V gene: TRBV6-5; clone size: NA; CDR3 length: 15; D gene: TRBD1; J gene: TRBJ1-2; CDR3 DNA: TGTGCCAGCAGGGGACCGGGACAGGGGCCCCATGGCTACACCTTC; CDR3 protein: CASRGPGQGPHGYTF
V gene: TRBV6-1; clone size: NA; CDR3 length: 19; D gene: TRBD2; J gene: TRBJ2-1; CDR3 DNA: TGTGCCAGCAGTGATTCACCCCCAGAGGTGACGGGAGGGGGACATGAGCAGTTCTTC; CDR3 protein: CASSDSPPEVTGGGHEQFF
V gene: TRBV28; clone size: NA; CDR3 length: 15; D gene: TRBD2; J gene: TRBJ2-3; CDR3 DNA: TGTGCCAGCAGTTTGGGGAGGGTTGGTTCAGATACGCAGTATTTT; CDR3 protein: CASSLGRVGSDTQYF
V gene: TRBV10-3; clone size: NA; CDR3 length: 19; D gene: NA; J gene: TRBJ2-1; CDR3 DNA: TGTGCCATCAGTGGCATTTTGGGGACTACAGGGGGTATCCACAATGAGCAGTTCTTC; CDR3 protein: CAISGILGTTGGIHNEQFF
V gene: TRBV29-1; clone size: NA; CDR3 length: 12; D gene: NA; J gene: TRBJ2-1; CDR3 DNA: TGCAGCGTTCTCCGGGCAAACAATGAGCAGTTCTTC; CDR3 protein: CSVLRANNEQFF
V gene: TRBV5-1; clone size: NA; CDR3 length: 13; D gene: NA; J gene: TRBJ1-6; CDR3 DNA: TGCGCCAGCAGCTTGGTACTTGGTTCACCCCTCCACTTT; CDR3 protein: CASSLVLGSPLHF
V gene: TRBV19; clone size: NA; CDR3 length: 11; D gene: NA; J gene: TRBJ1-2; CDR3 DNA: TGTGCCAGTAGTACGGGAGGCGGCTACACCTTC; CDR3 protein: CASSTGGGYTF
V gene: TRBV6-4; clone size: NA; CDR3 length: 16; D gene: NA; J gene: TRBJ2-2; CDR3 DNA: TGTGCCAGCAGCCCTTTCGGGGGGCGTACTACCGGGGAGCTGTTTTTT; CDR3 protein: CASSPFGGRTTGELFF
V gene: TRBV29-1; clone size: NA; CDR3 length: 14; D gene: NA; J gene: TRBJ1-5; CDR3 DNA: TGCAGCGTCGTCACAGGAGATAGCAATCAGCCCCAGCATTTT; CDR3 protein: CSVVTGDSNQPQHF
V gene: TRBV19; clone size: NA; CDR3 length: 17; D gene: TRBD2; J gene: TRBJ2-2; CDR3 DNA: TGTGCCAGTAGTCGACTAGCGGGAGGGCCCGTCACCGGGGAGCTGTTTTTT; CDR3 protein: CASSRLAGGPVTGELFF
V gene: TRBV7-6; clone size: NA; CDR3 length: 17; D gene: TRBD2; J gene: TRBJ2-5; CDR3 DNA: TGTGCCAGCAGCCCCCGGACTAGCGGGGCGGACGGGGAGACCCAGTACTTC; CDR3 protein: CASSPRTSGADGETQYF
V gene: TRBV6-1; clone size: NA; CDR3 length: 16; D gene: TRBD2; J gene: TRBJ2-7; CDR3 DNA: TGTGCCAGCAGTGAAAATGGGAGCGGGAGGTTCGACGAGCAGTACTTC; CDR3 protein: CASSENGSGRFDEQYF
V gene: TRBV19; clone size: NA; CDR3 length: 14; D gene: TRBD1; J gene: TRBJ2-5; CDR3 DNA: TGTGCCAGTAGCAACTACAGGGGTGAAAAGACCCAGTACTTC; CDR3 protein: CASSNYRGEKTQYF
V gene: TRBV20-1; clone size: NA; CDR3 length: 10; D gene: NA; J gene: TRBJ2-3; CDR3 DNA: TGCAGTGTCAGCGGTAGAACGCAGTATTTT; CDR3 protein: CSVSGRTQYF
V gene: TRBV6-5; clone size: NA; CDR3 length: 13; D gene: NA; J gene: TRBJ2-7; CDR3 DNA: TGTGCCAGCAGTTACCGGCAGGGCTACGAGCAGTACTTC; CDR3 protein: CASSYRQGYEQYF
V gene: TRBV21-1; clone size: NA; CDR3 length: 16; D gene: NA; J gene: TRBJ2-7; CDR3 DNA: TGTGCCAGCAGCAAATTGCTACGGGACAGGGTGCACGAGCAGTACTTC; CDR3 protein: CASSKLLRDRVHEQYF
V gene: TRBV7-9; clone size: NA; CDR3 length: 11; D gene: NA; J gene: TRBJ2-7; CDR3 DNA: TGTGCCAGCAGCCAAGGGACCGAGCAGTACTTC; CDR3 protein: CASSQGTEQYF
V gene: TRBV2; clone size: NA; CDR3 length: 15; D gene: NA; J gene: TRBJ2-1; CDR3 DNA: TGTGCCAGCAGACGGATCAAGTTCTCCTACAATGAGCAGTTCTTC; CDR3 protein: CASRRIKFSYNEQFF
V gene: TRBV28; clone size: NA; CDR3 length: 14; D gene: NA; J gene: TRBJ1-1; CDR3 DNA: TGTGCCAGCAGTTTAGGGGGTCGGGGGACTGAAGCTTTCTTT; CDR3 protein: CASSLGGRGTEAFF
V gene: TRBV2; clone size: NA; CDR3 length: 15; D gene: NA; J gene: TRBJ1-5; CDR3 DNA: TGTGCCAGCAGGTTGACCCGGGGGGGCAATCAGCCCCAGCATTTT; CDR3 protein: CASRLTRGGNQPQHF
V gene: TRBV9; clone size: NA; CDR3 length: 13; D gene: TRBD2; J gene: TRBJ2-3; CDR3 DNA: TGTGCCAGCAGCGAAAGCGGGAGGGCCCACCAGTATTTT; CDR3 protein: CASSESGRAHQYF